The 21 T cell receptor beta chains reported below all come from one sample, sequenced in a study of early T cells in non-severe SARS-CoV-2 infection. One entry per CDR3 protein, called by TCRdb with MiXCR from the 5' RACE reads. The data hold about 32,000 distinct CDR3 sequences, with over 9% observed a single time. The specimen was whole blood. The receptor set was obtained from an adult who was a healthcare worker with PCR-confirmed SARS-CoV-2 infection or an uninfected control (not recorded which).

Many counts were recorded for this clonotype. CDR3 DNA sequence: TGTGCCAGCAGGGCCGGCTGGATCACAGATACGCAGTATTTT. Amino acid sequence: CASRAGWITDTQYF. The chain carries TRBV7-9 and TRBJ2-3; the D is unclear. The CDR3 runs to 14 residues. V lost 6 bases and J 2 bases, leaving 12 bases between the germline ends. Germline V gives CDR1 SEHNR, CDR2 FQNEAQ (reference sequence). Looking up the rest from reference TRBV7-9 and TRBJ2-3 gives the full variable domain: DTGVSQNPRHKITKRGQNVTFRCDPISEHNRLYWYRQTLGQGPEFLTYFQNEAQLEKSRLLSDRFSAERPKGSFSTLEIQRTEQGDSAMYLCASRAGWITDTQYFGPGTRLTVL.

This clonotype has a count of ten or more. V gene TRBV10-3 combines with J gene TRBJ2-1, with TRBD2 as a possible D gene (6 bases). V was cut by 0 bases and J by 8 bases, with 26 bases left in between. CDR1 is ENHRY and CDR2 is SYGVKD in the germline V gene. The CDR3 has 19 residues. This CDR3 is CAISESGTGERASEDEQFF. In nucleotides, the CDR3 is TGTGCCATCAGTGAGTCGGGGACGGGAGAACGGGCCTCCGAGGATGAGCAGTTCTTC.

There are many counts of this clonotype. For the CDR3, the DNA is TGTGCCAGCGCCTATAGGGTGAGGACAGCCCAAGAGACCCAGTACTTC. Amino acid sequence: CASAYRVRTAQETQYF. The chain links TRBV19 to TRBJ2-5, with D possibly TRBD1 on 6 matching bases. V lost 9 bases, J lost 1 base, and 21 bases lay in between. The germline V gene has CDR1 LNHDA and CDR2 SQIVND (reference sequence). The CDR3 sequence is 16 residues long.

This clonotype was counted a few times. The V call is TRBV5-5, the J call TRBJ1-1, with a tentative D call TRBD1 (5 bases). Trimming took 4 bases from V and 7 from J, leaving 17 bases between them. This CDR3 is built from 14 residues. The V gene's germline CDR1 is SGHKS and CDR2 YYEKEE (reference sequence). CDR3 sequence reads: CASSPTGTFDEAFF. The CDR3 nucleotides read TGTGCCAGCAGCCCGACGGGGACTTTCGATGAAGCTTTCTTT.

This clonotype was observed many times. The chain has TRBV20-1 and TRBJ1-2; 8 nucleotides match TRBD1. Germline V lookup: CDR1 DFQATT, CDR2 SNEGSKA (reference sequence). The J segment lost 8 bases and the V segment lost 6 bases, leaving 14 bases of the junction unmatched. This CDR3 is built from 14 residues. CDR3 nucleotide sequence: TGCAGTGCCCCCGGGACAGGTGCTCCTAAGGGCTACACCTTC. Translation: CSAPGTGAPKGYTF.

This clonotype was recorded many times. The CDR3 loop reads CASSKFPLEWNEQFF. The CDR3 DNA reads as TGTGCCAGCAGCAAATTCCCCCTTGAGTGGAATGAGCAGTTCTTC. V gene TRBV12-3 or TRBV12-4 combines with J gene TRBJ2-1; D is unclear. The CDR3 has 15 amino acids. V was cut by 6 bases and J by 7 bases, with 19 bases left in between.

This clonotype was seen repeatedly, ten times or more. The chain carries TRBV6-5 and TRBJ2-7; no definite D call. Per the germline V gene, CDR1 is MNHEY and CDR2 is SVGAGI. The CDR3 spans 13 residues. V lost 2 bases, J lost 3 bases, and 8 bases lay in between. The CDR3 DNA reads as TGTGCCAGCAGTTACAGGTTGGACTACGAGCAGTACTTC. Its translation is CASSYRLDYEQYF.

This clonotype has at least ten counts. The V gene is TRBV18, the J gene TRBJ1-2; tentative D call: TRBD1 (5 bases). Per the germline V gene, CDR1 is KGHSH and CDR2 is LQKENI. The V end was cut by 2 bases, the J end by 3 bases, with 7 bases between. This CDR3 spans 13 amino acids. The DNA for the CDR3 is TGTGCCAGCTCACCAAGGGGTGACTATGGCTACACCTTC. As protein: CASSPRGDYGYTF.

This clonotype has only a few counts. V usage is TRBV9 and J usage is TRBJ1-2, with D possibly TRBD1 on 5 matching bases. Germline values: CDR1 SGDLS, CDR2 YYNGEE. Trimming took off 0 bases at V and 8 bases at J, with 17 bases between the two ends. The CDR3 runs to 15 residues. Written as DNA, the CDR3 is TGTGCCAGCAGCGTAGAGTCCGGGATAGGGGAAGGCTACACCTTC. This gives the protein CASSVESGIGEGYTF.

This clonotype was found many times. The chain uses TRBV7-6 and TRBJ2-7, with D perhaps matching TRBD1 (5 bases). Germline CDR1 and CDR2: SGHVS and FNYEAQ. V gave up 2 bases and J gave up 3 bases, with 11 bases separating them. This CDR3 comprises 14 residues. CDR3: CASSLSWGGYEQYF. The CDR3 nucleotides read TGTGCCAGCAGCTTATCCTGGGGCGGCTACGAGCAGTACTTC.

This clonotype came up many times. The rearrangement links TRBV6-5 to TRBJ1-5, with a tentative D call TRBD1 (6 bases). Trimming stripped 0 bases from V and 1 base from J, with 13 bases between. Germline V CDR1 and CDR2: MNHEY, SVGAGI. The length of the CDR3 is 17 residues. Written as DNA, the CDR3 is TGTGCCAGCAGTTACTCGAGACCCCAGGGGAGCAATCAGCCCCAGCATTTT. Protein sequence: CASSYSRPQGSNQPQHF.

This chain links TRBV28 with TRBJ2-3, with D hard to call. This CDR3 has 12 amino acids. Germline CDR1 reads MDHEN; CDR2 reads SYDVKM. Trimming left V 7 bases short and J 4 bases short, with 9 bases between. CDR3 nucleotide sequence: TGTGCCAGCACTACCCTAGCAGATACGCAGTATTTT. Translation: CASTTLADTQYF.

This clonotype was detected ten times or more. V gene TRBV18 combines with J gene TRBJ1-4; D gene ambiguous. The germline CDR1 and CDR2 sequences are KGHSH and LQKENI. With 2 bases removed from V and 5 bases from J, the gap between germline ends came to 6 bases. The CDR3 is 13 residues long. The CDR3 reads CASSPGANEKLFF. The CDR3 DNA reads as TGTGCCAGCTCACCAGGCGCCAATGAAAAACTGTTTTTT.

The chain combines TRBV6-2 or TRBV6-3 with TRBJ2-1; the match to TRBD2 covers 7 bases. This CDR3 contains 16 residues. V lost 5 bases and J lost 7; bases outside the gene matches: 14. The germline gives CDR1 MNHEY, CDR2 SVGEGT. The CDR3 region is CASSDKSGLGDNEQFF. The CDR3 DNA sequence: TGTGCCAGCAGTGACAAATCAGGACTAGGGGATAATGAGCAGTTCTTC.

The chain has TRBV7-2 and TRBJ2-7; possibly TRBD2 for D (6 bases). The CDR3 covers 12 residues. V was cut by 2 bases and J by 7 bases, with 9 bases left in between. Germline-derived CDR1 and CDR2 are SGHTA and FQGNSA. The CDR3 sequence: CASSLLAGEQYF. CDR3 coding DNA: TGTGCCAGCAGCTTACTCGCGGGAGAGCAGTACTTC.

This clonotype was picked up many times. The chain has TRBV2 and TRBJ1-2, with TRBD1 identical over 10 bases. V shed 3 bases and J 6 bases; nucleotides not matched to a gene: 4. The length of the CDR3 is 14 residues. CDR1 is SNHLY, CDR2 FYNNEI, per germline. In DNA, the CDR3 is TGTGCCAGCAGTGACGGACAGGGGGAGGATGGCTACACCTTC. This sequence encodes CASSDGQGEDGYTF.

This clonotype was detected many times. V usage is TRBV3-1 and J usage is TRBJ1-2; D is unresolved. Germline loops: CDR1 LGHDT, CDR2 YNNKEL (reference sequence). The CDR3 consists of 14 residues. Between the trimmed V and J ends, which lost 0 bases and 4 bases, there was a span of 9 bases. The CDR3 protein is CASSQDLGSYGYTF. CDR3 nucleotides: TGTGCCAGCAGCCAAGATCTAGGAAGCTATGGCTACACCTTC.

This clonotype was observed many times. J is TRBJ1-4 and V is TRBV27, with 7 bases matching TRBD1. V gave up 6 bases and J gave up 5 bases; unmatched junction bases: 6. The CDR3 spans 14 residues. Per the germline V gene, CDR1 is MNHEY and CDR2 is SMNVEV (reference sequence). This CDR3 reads CASSTDRANEKLFF. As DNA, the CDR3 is TGTGCCAGCAGCACCGACAGGGCAAATGAAAAACTGTTTTTT.

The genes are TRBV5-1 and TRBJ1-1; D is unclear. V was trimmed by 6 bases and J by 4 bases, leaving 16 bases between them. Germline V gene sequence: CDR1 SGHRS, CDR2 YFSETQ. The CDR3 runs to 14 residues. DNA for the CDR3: TGCGCCAGCACCCTCGGGTCTTCTCGCACTGAAGCTTTCTTT. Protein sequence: CASTLGSSRTEAFF.

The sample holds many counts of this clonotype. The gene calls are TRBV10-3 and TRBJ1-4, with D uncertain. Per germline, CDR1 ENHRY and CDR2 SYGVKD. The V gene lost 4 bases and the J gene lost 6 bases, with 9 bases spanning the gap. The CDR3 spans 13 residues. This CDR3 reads CAISGGKDEKLFF. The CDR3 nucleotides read TGTGCCATCAGTGGCGGGAAGGATGAAAAACTGTTTTTT.

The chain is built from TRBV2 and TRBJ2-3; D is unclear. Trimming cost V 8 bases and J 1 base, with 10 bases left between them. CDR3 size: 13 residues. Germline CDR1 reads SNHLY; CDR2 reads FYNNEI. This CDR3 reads CASEVEGTDTQYF. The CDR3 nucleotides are TGTGCCAGCGAGGTAGAGGGCACAGATACGCAGTATTTT.